The next 6 T cell receptor beta chains were all read from a single sample in a study of T cell responses to AZD1222 COVID-19 vaccine. Sequencing used immunoSEQ multiplex PCR; TCRdb keeps in-frame clones, though not all of them. The sample comprises about 150,000 clones, about 88% of which are singletons, and less than 3.5% rests with the top ten. The specimen was peripheral blood, collected on day 0 of AZD1222 vaccination. The source of these receptors is an adult in good health.

The gene calls are TRBV19 and TRBJ1-2; 7 bases align to TRBD1. The CDR3 spans 15 residues. Germline lookup yields CDR1 LNHDA and CDR2 SQIVND (reference sequence). V was clipped by 3 bases and J by 0 bases; unmatched bases: 4. CDR3 sequence (DNA): TGTGCCAGTAGTATGACCGGGACAGCTAACTATGGCTACACCTTC. Protein: CASSMTGTANYGYTF.

The chain carries TRBV5-1 and TRBJ2-2; TRBD2 agrees at 8 bases. CDR3 length: 15 residues. V lost 2 bases and J lost 2; bases outside the gene matches: 2. Germline-derived CDR1 and CDR2 are SGHRS and YFSETQ. The CDR3 protein is CASSFTSGNTGELFF. CDR3 coding DNA: TGCGCCAGCAGCTTTACTAGCGGTAACACCGGGGAGCTGTTTTTT.

The genes are TRBV9 and TRBJ1-2; 10 bases match TRBD1. Germline assignment: CDR1 SGDLS and CDR2 YYNGEE. The CDR3 covers 15 residues. The ends lost 0 bases at V and 2 bases at J; junction bases unmatched: 1. CDR3 protein: CASSVGQGANYGYTF. For the CDR3, the DNA is TGTGCCAGCAGCGTAGGACAGGGGGCGAACTATGGCTACACCTTC.

This chain links TRBV3-1 (or the pseudogene TRBV3-2) with TRBJ2-7, with a tentative D call TRBD1 (5 bases). Per the germline V gene, CDR1 is LGHDT and CDR2 is YNNKEL (reference sequence). Trimming removed 3 bases at V and 9 bases at J, with 12 bases between. The length of the CDR3 is 12 residues. The CDR3 loop reads CASSHKGAVQYF. The CDR3 DNA is TGTGCCAGCAGCCACAAAGGGGCAGTGCAGTACTTC.

This clone was seen more than once but under ten times. The genes are TRBV19 and TRBJ1-1; weak D call: TRBD1 (6 bases). Per the germline V gene, CDR1 is LNHDA and CDR2 is SQIVND (reference sequence). Trimming shortened V by 11 bases and J by 3 bases, and 13 bases separated the two germline ends. The CDR3 runs to 12 residues. DNA for the CDR3: TGTGCCTCAAAGGGGGGGCACACTGAAGCTTTCTTT. It yields the protein CASKGGHTEAFF.

The chain's CDR3 is CASSPRTSGVGEQFF. CDR3 bases: TGTGCCAGCAGTCCGAGGACTAGCGGGGTAGGTGAGCAGTTCTTC. The V call is TRBV2, the J call TRBJ2-1; 12 nucleotides match TRBD2. The CDR3 covers 15 residues. The V gene's germline CDR1 is SNHLY and CDR2 FYNNEI. The V and J ends lost 5 bases and 9 bases, in that order; junction bases with no gene match: 8.